The next 19 T cell receptor beta chains were all read from a single sample in a study of T cells in Graves' hyperthyroidism and ophthalmopathy. RNA transcripts yielded amplified TCR beta CDR3 regions. First-round RT-PCR targeting the TCR CDR3 was performed with the HTBI primer set. TCRdb reprocessed the multiplex PCR reads via MiXCR and lists one record per CDR3 protein. The sample contains around 340,000 distinct CDR3 sequences, under 25% of which appear only once. Sequenced: blood. The receptors stem from a woman aged 50 to 60 with Graves' hyperthyroidism.

This clonotype occurred a few times. The chain recombines TRBV6-1 with TRBJ2-1; D could derive from TRBD1 or TRBD2 (5 bases each). V lost 6 bases to trimming and J lost 6 bases, with 15 bases between them. The CDR3 has 14 residues. CDR1 is MNHNS and CDR2 is SASEGT in the germline V gene. The DNA for the CDR3 is TGTGCCAGCAGCCCTACGGGACCGCTCAATGAGCAGTTCTTC. Its protein product is CASSPTGPLNEQFF.

The genes are TRBV7-8 and TRBJ1-5; no firm D call. Germline CDR1 reads SGHVS; CDR2 reads FQNEAQ. The CDR3 length is 11 residues. Trimming took 11 bases from V and 4 from J, leaving 9 bases between them. CDR3 amino acids: CAGGENQPQHF. The CDR3 DNA is TGTGCCGGTGGGGAAAATCAGCCCCAGCATTTT.

In regard to this clonotype: The junction shows a germline mismatch at one end, possibly a read error. V gene TRBV12-3 or TRBV12-4 combines with J gene TRBJ2-2, with D uncertain. This CDR3 comprises 13 residues. The CDR3 DNA reads as TGTACCAGCAATGGAAAGAACACCGGGGAGCTGTTTTTT. Translation: CTSNGKNTGELFF.

V and J are TRBV12-3 or TRBV12-4 and TRBJ1-6, with TRBD1 matching over 7 bases. J lost 13 bases, V lost 4 bases, and 10 bases had no gene match. The CDR3 totals 14 residues. The CDR3 coding sequence is TGTGCCAGCAGTTGGGGGGACAGCCGCTTGCCCCTCCACTTT. Translating it yields CASSWGDSRLPLHF.

Of note for this clonotype: This clone may be a read error of a much larger clone one base away. The J gene is TRBJ2-1, the V gene TRBV27, with 13 bases aligning to TRBD2. The V gene's germline CDR1 is MNHEY and CDR2 SMNVEV (reference sequence). Germline trimming cut 11 bases from V and 12 bases from J; bases unmatched to any gene: 16. CDR3 size: 15 residues. CDR3 sequence (DNA): TGTGCCTCAAGGGGGTCACTAGCGGGAGGGAGTGGGCAGTTCTTC. This translates into CASRGSLAGGSGQFF.

The rearrangement links TRBV18 to TRBJ2-1; TRBD2 agrees at 9 bases. J gave up 0 bases and V 5 bases, and 8 bases lay outside the gene matches. This CDR3 comprises 17 residues. Germline CDR1 reads KGHSH; CDR2 reads LQKENI. CDR3 sequence (DNA): TGTGCCAGCTCAACCCGGAGTAGCGGGGGCTCCTACAATGAGCAGTTCTTC. Translation: CASSTRSSGGSYNEQFF. The variable domain in full, with the rest retrieved from reference TRBV18 and TRBJ2-1, is NAGVMQNPRHLVRRRGQEARLRCSPMKGHSHVYWYRQLPEEGLKFMVYLQKENIIDESGMPKERFSAEFPKEGPSILRIQQVVRGDSAAYFCASSTRSSGGSYNEQFFGPGTRLTVL.

This clonotype was seen repeatedly, ten times or more. The CDR3 region is CASRNPNQGAEQFF. The CDR3 DNA reads TGTGCCAGCAGAAACCCCAACCAGGGCGCCGAGCAGTTCTTC. The genes are TRBV12-3 or TRBV12-4 and TRBJ2-1, with D possibly TRBD1 on 5 matching bases. The CDR3 contains 14 residues. V lost 6 bases and J 10 bases, leaving 19 bases between the germline ends.

This clonotype was recorded at least ten times. The gene calls are TRBV3-1 and TRBJ2-1; unclear D gene. The V gene's germline CDR1 is LGHDT and CDR2 YNNKEL (reference sequence). This CDR3 has 12 residues. V shed 1 base and J shed 15 bases, with 13 bases lying between them. The CDR3 DNA reads as TGTGCCAGCAGCCAAGCAGCCATATCTCCGTTCTTC. Amino acid sequence: CASSQAAISPFF.

This clonotype was seen many times. This rearrangement joins TRBV28 to TRBJ2-7; 8 positions match TRBD2. The CDR3 is made up of 17 amino acids. Germline V lookup: CDR1 MDHEN, CDR2 SYDVKM. The J segment lost 0 bases and the V segment lost 7 bases, leaving 14 bases of the junction unmatched. The CDR3 loop reads CASNLEGRGDFSYEQYF. CDR3 nucleotide sequence: TGTGCCAGCAATCTCGAAGGGCGGGGGGACTTCTCCTACGAGCAGTACTTC. Looking up the rest from reference TRBV28 and TRBJ2-7 gives the full variable domain: DVKVTQSSRYLVKRTGEKVFLECVQDMDHENMFWYRQDPGLGLRLIYFSYDVKMKEKGDIPEGYSVSREKKERFSLILESASTNQTSMYLCASNLEGRGDFSYEQYFGPGTRLTVT.

This clonotype was seen ten or more times. The chain is built from TRBV12-3 or TRBV12-4 and TRBJ2-6; tentatively, D is TRBD1 (6 bases). This CDR3 is built from 14 residues. V lost 4 bases and J lost 2, with 6 bases in between. Here the CDR3 DNA reads TGTGCCAGCAGTTACAGGGCTGGGGCCAACGTCCTGACTTTC. Protein product: CASSYRAGANVLTF.

Concerning this clonotype: This may arise from a read error, as a much more abundant clone is one base away. The gene calls are TRBV7-6 and TRBJ2-3; D is possibly TRBD1 (5 bases). Trimming pared 0 bases from V and 1 base from J, leaving 5 bases between. Germline CDR1 reads SGHVS; CDR2 reads FNYEAQ. The CDR3 totals 14 residues. The CDR3 is CASSLAQGTDTQYF. CDR3 coding DNA: TGTGCCAGCAGCTTAGCACAGGGCACAGATACGCAGTATTTT.

The genes are TRBV7-2 and TRBJ2-1; TRBD2 agrees at 12 bases. Trimming cost V 5 bases and J 7 bases; bases outside gene matches: 6. There are 15 residues in the CDR3. CDR1 and CDR2 from the germline V gene are SGHTA and FQGNSA. Here the CDR3 reads CASSPRTSGKNEQFF. CDR3 bases: TGTGCCAGCAGCCCCCGGACTAGCGGGAAGAATGAGCAGTTCTTC.

As to this clonotype: Without the conserved terminal phenylalanine or tryptophan, this CDR3 likely stems from a read error. The chain couples TRBV5-1 to TRBJ1-1; perhaps TRBD1 as D (5 bases). Germline CDR1 SGHRS, CDR2 YFSETQ. The germline V and J ends were trimmed by 3 bases and 0 bases, with 12 bases remaining between them. The CDR3 has 15 amino acids. CDR3 loop: CASSSEGVMNTEAFL. Written as DNA, the CDR3 is TGCGCCAGCAGCTCGGAAGGGGTTATGAACACTGAAGCTTTCTTA.

In this sample, this clonotype turned up many times. The chain joins TRBV10-3 to TRBJ2-3; the D gene is possibly TRBD2 (7 bases). Germline V lookup: CDR1 ENHRY, CDR2 SYGVKD. The V end lost 10 bases, the J end lost 6 bases, and 20 bases lay between the germline ends. The CDR3 runs 14 residues. The CDR3 spells CASRGGGTRDTQYF. Here the CDR3 DNA reads TGTGCCAGCCGCGGGGGCGGGACACGGGATACGCAGTATTTT.

The chain is built from TRBV27 and TRBJ1-1; D is unresolved. V lost 8 bases to trimming and J lost 2 bases, with 12 bases between them. Germline V gives CDR1 MNHEY, CDR2 SMNVEV (reference sequence). The CDR3 contains 13 residues. This CDR3 reads CASRNHGNTEAFF. DNA of the CDR3: TGTGCCAGCCGAAACCATGGAAACACTGAAGCTTTCTTT.

This chain connects TRBV30 to TRBJ1-3; D is ambiguous. V was shortened by 4 bases and J by 0 bases, with 10 bases between the two germline ends. The germline V gene has CDR1 GTSNPN and CDR2 SVGIG (reference sequence). This CDR3 has 14 residues. The CDR3 DNA sequence: TGTGCCTGGAATCTGGCAGACTCTGGAAACACCATATATTTT. Amino acid sequence: CAWNLADSGNTIYF.

V is TRBV6-4 and J is TRBJ1-5; D remains ambiguous. The V and J ends lost 2 bases and 4 bases respectively, with 6 bases between them. Germline lookup yields CDR1 MRHNA and CDR2 SNTAGT. The CDR3 is 13 residues long. CDR3 protein: CASSDDLNQPQHF. The CDR3 nucleotides are TGTGCCAGCAGTGACGACCTAAATCAGCCCCAGCATTTT.

For this clonotype: A read error is possible here, since a much larger clone lies one base away. The rearrangement uses TRBV29-1 and TRBJ1-1, with D perhaps matching TRBD1 (6 bases). From germline, CDR1 is SQVTM and CDR2 ANQGSEA. The CDR3 loop spans 12 amino acids. V lost 7 bases and J 3 bases, leaving 12 bases between the germline ends. The CDR3 region is CSGDSGDTEAFF. The CDR3 region has the DNA TGCAGCGGGGACTCAGGGGACACTGAAGCTTTCTTT.

There are many counts of this clonotype. V gene TRBV2 combines with J gene TRBJ2-1; TRBD2 matches at 14 bases. Trimming removed 10 bases from V and 7 bases from J; junction bases left unmatched: 6. Per the germline V gene, CDR1 is SNHLY and CDR2 is FYNNEI. The CDR3 covers 14 residues. CDR3 coding DNA: TGTGCCACCACCGGGACTAGCGGGGGAAATGAGCAGTTCTTC. Its translation is CATTGTSGGNEQFF. The whole variable domain, filled in from reference TRBV2 and TRBJ2-1, reads EPEVTQTPSHQVTQMGQEVILRCVPISNHLYFYWYRQILGQKVEFLVSFYNNEISEKSEIFDDQFSVERPDGSNFTLKIRSTKLEDSAMYFCATTGTSGGNEQFFGPGTRLTVL.